This passage covers 17 T cell receptor beta chains from one sample sequenced in a study of T-cell memory formation after mild COVID-19. TCRdb fed the 5' RACE reads into MiXCR, producing one record per CDR3 protein. The repertoire holds 300,000 to 350,000 distinct CDR3 sequences, with roughly an eighth as singletons. Material for sequencing was PBMCs or a T cell subset sorted from them (not recorded which). The receptor set was obtained from a man aged 18 to 29 who had mild COVID-19 (a few samples of this study predate the infection). Cell type and time point are not known.

Only a few counts were recorded for this clonotype. V gene TRBV6-2 or TRBV6-3 combines with J gene TRBJ2-7; TRBD1 matches 7 bases. Germline lookup yields CDR1 MNHEY and CDR2 SVGEGT. Trimming cost V 6 bases and J 2 bases; bases outside gene matches: 4. The CDR3 totals 13 residues. The CDR3 protein is CASSGQAPYEQYF. CDR3 DNA: TGTGCCAGCAGCGGACAGGCACCCTACGAGCAGTACTTC.

The chain employs TRBV5-1 and TRBJ2-1; D possibly corresponds to TRBD2 (6 bases). The CDR3 runs 14 residues. The germline V and J ends were trimmed by 10 bases and 9 bases, with 23 bases remaining between them. Germline CDR1 reads SGHRS; CDR2 reads YFSETQ. Here the CDR3 reads CASNGRGNAGEQFF. CDR3 in DNA: TGCGCCTCGAACGGGAGAGGGAACGCGGGTGAGCAGTTCTTC.

This clonotype was detected ten times or more. The gene calls are TRBV5-1 and TRBJ2-3, with TRBD2 as a possible D gene (5 bases). Trimming pared 6 bases from V and 3 bases from J, leaving 11 bases between. The CDR3 consists of 13 residues. The germline CDR1 and CDR2 sequences are SGHRS and YFSETQ. This chain's CDR3 is CASKQAETDTQYF. CDR3 DNA: TGCGCCAGCAAACAAGCGGAAACAGATACGCAGTATTTT.

This clonotype was seen a few times. This chain connects TRBV29-1 to TRBJ2-5; D may correspond to TRBD1 or TRBD2 (6 bases each). Trimming left V 5 bases short and J 2 bases short, with 15 bases between. CDR1 and CDR2 from the germline V gene are SQVTM and ANQGSEA. The CDR3 sequence is 14 residues long. The CDR3: CSVNSGGLQETQYF. The CDR3 DNA is TGCAGCGTTAATAGTGGGGGGCTGCAAGAGACCCAGTACTTC. The full variable domain, completed using reference TRBV29-1 and TRBJ2-5, is SAVISQKPSRDICQRGTSLTIQCQVDSQVTMMFWYRQQPGQSLTLIATANQGSEATYESGFVIDKFPISRPNLTFSTLTVSNMSPEDSSIYLCSVNSGGLQETQYFGPGTRLLVL.

This clonotype was detected a few times. The chain is built from TRBV7-9 and TRBJ1-5; 9 nucleotides align to TRBD1. CDR3 length: 16 amino acids. The V gene's germline CDR1 is SEHNR and CDR2 FQNEAQ (reference sequence). V gave up 5 bases and J gave up 2 bases; unmatched junction bases: 7. Here the CDR3 reads CASSPTGGAGNQPQHF. The DNA of the CDR3 is TGTGCCAGCAGCCCAACAGGGGGCGCGGGCAATCAGCCCCAGCATTTT.

The gene calls are TRBV27 and TRBJ1-6, with 7 bases matching TRBD1. Trimming removed 5 bases from V and 0 bases from J; junction bases left unmatched: 1. This CDR3 contains 15 residues. Germline CDR1 and CDR2: MNHEY and SMNVEV (reference sequence). The CDR3 DNA reads TGTGCCAGCAGTACAGGGGCCTCCTATAATTCACCCCTCCACTTT. Its protein product is CASSTGASYNSPLHF.

This clonotype was seen just once. The chain joins TRBV7-6 to TRBJ1-3; D not resolved. Trimming cost V 5 bases and J 0 bases, with 11 bases left between them. Germline V gene sequence: CDR1 SGHVS, CDR2 FNYEAQ. The CDR3 is 15 amino acids. The chain's CDR3 is CASSVDHISGNTIYF. CDR3 DNA sequence: TGTGCCAGCAGCGTAGACCATATCTCTGGAAACACCATATATTTT.

The gene calls are TRBV4-2 and TRBJ2-5, with unresolved D. The V gene's germline CDR1 is LGHNA and CDR2 YNFKEQ. Trimming shortened V by 1 base and J by 1 base, and 7 bases separated the two germline ends. CDR3 length equals 14 residues. CDR3 coding DNA: TGTGCCAGCAGCCAAGCGAGGACCCAAGAGACCCAGTACTTC. Encoded protein: CASSQARTQETQYF.

This clonotype showed up just a few times. The gene calls are TRBV7-3 and TRBJ2-6; 7 bases agree with TRBD2. The CDR3 totals 19 residues. Germline-derived CDR1 and CDR2 are SGHTA and FQGTGA. J lost 5 bases, V lost 4 bases, and 17 bases had no gene match. The CDR3 protein is CASSYSASGLAGWANVLTF. The CDR3 DNA sequence: TGTGCCAGCAGCTACTCCGCTAGCGGCCTGGCCGGTTGGGCCAACGTCCTGACTTTC.

J is TRBJ1-3 and V is TRBV6-5, with D tentatively TRBD1 (5 bases). Germline CDR1 and CDR2: MNHEY and SVGAGI. Trimming shortened V by 2 bases and J by 2 bases, and 10 bases separated the two germline ends. The CDR3 extends over 15 amino acids. CDR3 loop: CASSYGAFPGNTIYF. CDR3 nucleotides: TGTGCCAGCAGTTACGGGGCGTTCCCTGGAAACACCATATATTTT.

In this sample, this clonotype turned up a few times. This sequence joins TRBV28 and TRBJ1-6, with 8 bases identical to TRBD1. The germline gives CDR1 MDHEN, CDR2 SYDVKM. After removal of 5 bases from V and 9 bases from J, the junction contained 15 bases not matched to a gene. This CDR3 region has 17 residues. In nucleotides, the CDR3 is TGTGCCAGCAGTCCGGGAGACGGACAGGGAAGTGGTTCACCCCTCCACTTT. Its protein product is CASSPGDGQGSGSPLHF. The full variable domain, rest sourced from reference TRBV28 and TRBJ1-6, is DVKVTQSSRYLVKRTGEKVFLECVQDMDHENMFWYRQDPGLGLRLIYFSYDVKMKEKGDIPEGYSVSREKKERFSLILESASTNQTSMYLCASSPGDGQGSGSPLHFGNGTRLTVT.

This chain links TRBV7-9 with TRBJ2-2; 8 bases are shared with TRBD1. The germline CDR1 and CDR2 sequences are SEHNR and FQNEAQ (reference sequence). The CDR3 length is 17 residues. The trim removed 5 bases at V and 1 base at J, leaving 9 bases unmatched. CDR3 in DNA: TGTGCCAGCAGCCCTCAGGGGGCGCGGTGGAACACCGGGGAGCTGTTTTTT. Translation: CASSPQGARWNTGELFF.

This chain links TRBV20-1 with TRBJ2-7; the D call may be TRBD1 or TRBD2 (5 bases each). The length of the CDR3 is 15 residues. V lost 0 bases and J lost 0, with 12 bases in between. CDR1 is DFQATT, CDR2 SNEGSKA, per germline (reference sequence). CDR3 in amino acids: CSARDDAGSSYEQYF. In DNA, the CDR3 is TGCAGTGCTAGAGATGACGCAGGGAGCTCCTACGAGCAGTACTTC.

The V gene is TRBV5-1, the J gene TRBJ1-1; 8 bases match TRBD1. The length of the CDR3 is 12 residues. V lost 3 bases, J lost 7 bases, and 2 bases stayed unmatched. Germline lookup yields CDR1 SGHRS and CDR2 YFSETQ. CDR3 amino acids: CASSWTGFEAFF. The CDR3 bases are TGCGCCAGCAGCTGGACAGGGTTTGAAGCTTTCTTT. The full variable domain, its missing parts supplied by reference TRBV5-1 and TRBJ1-1, is KAGVTQTPRYLIKTRGQQVTLSCSPISGHRSVSWYQQTPGQGLQFLFEYFSETQRNKGNFPGRFSGRQFSNSRSEMNVSTLELGDSALYLCASSWTGFEAFFGQGTRLTVV.

Only a few counts were recorded for this clonotype. V gene TRBV12-3 or TRBV12-4 combines with J gene TRBJ2-4; TRBD1 matches at 8 bases. This CDR3 is 13 amino acids long. J lost 7 bases, V lost 6 bases, and 5 bases had no gene match. The CDR3 sequence: CASSLDRVNIQYF. CDR3 coding DNA: TGTGCCAGCAGCCTGGACAGGGTTAACATTCAGTACTTC.

In its sample, this clonotype was seen a few times. V gene TRBV7-3 combines with J gene TRBJ2-1, with a weak D call TRBD1 (6 bases). Per the germline V gene, CDR1 is SGHTA and CDR2 is FQGTGA. V was cut by 5 bases and J by 7 bases, with 15 bases left in between. The CDR3 contains 14 residues. CDR3 coding DNA: TGTGCCAGCAGCCCTACAGGGTCGGGTAATGAGCAGTTCTTC. It codes for CASSPTGSGNEQFF.

The V and J genes are TRBV11-2 and TRBJ2-2; the D is unclear. The ends were cut back, 5 bases at V and 2 bases at J, with 9 bases in the middle. In germline, CDR1 is SGHAT, CDR2 FQNNGV. The CDR3 spans 14 residues. CDR3 region: CASSAPENTGELFF. DNA for the CDR3: TGTGCCAGCAGCGCCCCAGAAAACACCGGGGAGCTGTTTTTT. The complete variable domain, with remaining parts taken from reference TRBV11-2 and TRBJ2-2, reads EAGVAQSPRYKIIEKRQSVAFWCNPISGHATLYWYQQILGQGPKLLIQFQNNGVVDDSQLPKDRFSAERLKGVDSTLKIQPAKLEDSAVYLCASSAPENTGELFFGEGSRLTVL.